Listed below are T cell receptor beta chains from one sample, sequenced in a study of cytomegalovirus exposure and HLA in healthy donors. Here immunoSEQ multiplex PCR was the method, and the copy in TCRdb shows in-frame clones only, minus some. The sample has fewer than 120,000 clones; approximately 80% are singletons. Material for sequencing was PBMCs. The receptors shown here come from a young man in good health and CMV-seropositive. CDR3s include the opening cysteine and the closing phenylalanine or tryptophan. Fields, in order: D gene, J gene, V gene, clone size, CDR3 protein, CDR3 DNA. D genes are given only for firm matches. Only some rows state a clone size, as once, few, many or a class for expanded clones.

D gene: .
J gene: TRBJ2-1
V gene: TRBV27
clone size: .
CDR3 protein: CASRTDRDYYNEQFF
CDR3 DNA: TGTGCCAGCAGGACGGACAGGGACTATTACAATGAGCAGTTCTTC

D gene: .
J gene: TRBJ1-2
V gene: TRBV5-1
clone size: few
CDR3 protein: CASRQTINYGYTF
CDR3 DNA: TGCGCCAGCAGGCAGACAATTAACTATGGCTACACCTTC

D gene: TRBD1
J gene: TRBJ1-4
V gene: TRBV2
clone size: .
CDR3 protein: CAGGTDNEKLFF
CDR3 DNA: TGTGCCGGCGGGACAGATAATGAAAAACTGTTTTTT

D gene: TRBD1
J gene: TRBJ2-3
V gene: TRBV9
clone size: .
CDR3 protein: CASSPHTTGFDTQYF
CDR3 DNA: TGTGCCAGCAGCCCACACACGACAGGGTTTGATACGCAGTATTTT

D gene: TRBD1
J gene: TRBJ2-7
V gene: TRBV7-8
clone size: .
CDR3 protein: CASSSKASGQGAYEQYF
CDR3 DNA: TGTGCCAGCAGCTCCAAAGCCTCGGGACAGGGGGCCTACGAGCAGTACTTC

D gene: .
J gene: TRBJ1-4
V gene: TRBV27
clone size: many
CDR3 protein: CASSFQGEKLFF
CDR3 DNA: TGTGCCAGCAGTTTTCAGGGTGAAAAACTGTTTTTT

D gene: TRBD1
J gene: TRBJ1-2
V gene: TRBV10-3
clone size: .
CDR3 protein: CAIRDDRVGGYTF
CDR3 DNA: TGTGCCATCAGAGACGACAGGGTTGGCGGCTACACCTTC

D gene: TRBD1
J gene: TRBJ1-3
V gene: TRBV7-6
clone size: .
CDR3 protein: CASSRTDRVGNTIYF
CDR3 DNA: TGTGCCAGCAGCCGTACCGACAGGGTCGGAAACACCATATATTTT

D gene: TRBD1
J gene: TRBJ1-3
V gene: TRBV6-6
clone size: .
CDR3 protein: CASIGTASGNTIYF
CDR3 DNA: TGTGCCAGCATCGGGACAGCCTCTGGAAACACCATATATTTT

D gene: TRBD1
J gene: TRBJ1-2
V gene: TRBV9
clone size: once
CDR3 protein: CASSKTGGTGGYTF
CDR3 DNA: TGTGCCAGCAGCAAGACAGGGGGCACTGGTGGCTACACCTTC

D gene: .
J gene: TRBJ2-3
V gene: TRBV5-6
clone size: .
CDR3 protein: CASSLVSGSSTQYF
CDR3 DNA: TGTGCCAGCAGCCTAGTGAGTGGTTCGAGTACGCAGTATTTT

D gene: .
J gene: TRBJ2-2
V gene: TRBV29-1
clone size: .
CDR3 protein: CSVEEGGLNTGELFF
CDR3 DNA: TGCAGCGTTGAGGAGGGCGGACTAAACACCGGGGAGCTGTTTTTT

D gene: TRBD1
J gene: TRBJ1-1
V gene: TRBV10-2
clone size: .
CDR3 protein: CASIGQGGYTEAFF
CDR3 DNA: TGCGCCAGCATCGGGCAGGGGGGTTACACTGAAGCTTTCTTT

D gene: TRBD2
J gene: TRBJ2-7
V gene: TRBV4-1
clone size: once
CDR3 protein: CASSARTRGEPLF
CDR3 DNA: TGCGCCAGCAGTGCCCGGACCCGGGGGGAGCCTTTATTC

D gene: TRBD1
J gene: TRBJ1-1
V gene: TRBV14
clone size: few
CDR3 protein: CASSQDWTGDTEAFF
CDR3 DNA: TGTGCCAGCAGCCAGGATTGGACAGGGGACACTGAAGCTTTCTTT

D gene: TRBD2
J gene: TRBJ2-7
V gene: TRBV11-2
clone size: .
CDR3 protein: CASSSQTSGGHEQYF
CDR3 DNA: TGTGCCAGCAGTTCACAGACTAGCGGGGGCCACGAGCAGTACTTC

D gene: TRBD2
J gene: TRBJ2-7
V gene: TRBV4-1
clone size: few
CDR3 protein: CASSRTSGTYEQYF
CDR3 DNA: TGCGCCAGCAGTCGGACTAGCGGAACCTACGAGCAGTACTTC

D gene: TRBD1
J gene: TRBJ2-5
V gene: TRBV7-3
clone size: .
CDR3 protein: CASSLKGDREETQYF
CDR3 DNA: TGTGCCAGCAGCTTAAAGGGTGACAGGGAAGAGACCCAGTACTTC

D gene: TRBD2
J gene: TRBJ2-5
V gene: TRBV10-3
clone size: .
CDR3 protein: CAISARAGGQETQYF
CDR3 DNA: TGTGCCATCAGTGCGCGAGCGGGGGGCCAAGAGACCCAGTACTTC

D gene: TRBD1
J gene: TRBJ2-7
V gene: TRBV19
clone size: .
CDR3 protein: CASSIVVGTGSEQYF
CDR3 DNA: TGTGCCAGTAGTATAGTAGTAGGGACAGGATCCGAGCAGTACTTC

D gene: TRBD2
J gene: TRBJ2-3
V gene: TRBV7-2
clone size: .
CDR3 protein: CASSLTGLGLTDTQYF
CDR3 DNA: TGTGCCAGCAGCTTAACGGGACTAGGGCTCACAGATACGCAGTATTTT

D gene: .
J gene: TRBJ1-2
V gene: TRBV7-2
clone size: .
CDR3 protein: CASSLGGGGGYGYTF
CDR3 DNA: TGTGCCAGCAGCTTAGGTGGCGGAGGCGGCTATGGCTACACCTTC

D gene: .
J gene: TRBJ1-1
V gene: TRBV19
clone size: .
CDR3 protein: CASSMTQDLRTEAFF
CDR3 DNA: TGTGCCAGTAGTATGACGCAGGACTTAAGGACTGAAGCTTTCTTT

D gene: .
J gene: TRBJ1-4
V gene: TRBV9
clone size: .
CDR3 protein: CASSDNRDTRGEKLFF
CDR3 DNA: TGTGCCAGCAGCGACAACAGGGACACGAGGGGTGAAAAACTGTTTTTT

D gene: TRBD2
J gene: TRBJ2-2
V gene: TRBV25-1
clone size: few
CDR3 protein: CASSDERGNTGELFF
CDR3 DNA: TGTGCCAGCAGTGATGAGCGGGGGAACACCGGGGAGCTGTTTTTT

D gene: .
J gene: TRBJ2-5
V gene: TRBV29-1
clone size: few
CDR3 protein: CSVVGPAETQYF
CDR3 DNA: TGCAGCGTTGTTGGTCCCGCGGAGACCCAGTACTTC

D gene: .
J gene: TRBJ2-3
V gene: TRBV7-9
clone size: .
CDR3 protein: CASSLAKLANTDTQYF
CDR3 DNA: TGTGCCAGCAGCTTAGCGAAGCTAGCGAACACAGATACGCAGTATTTT

D gene: .
J gene: TRBJ2-7
V gene: TRBV5-1
clone size: once
CDR3 protein: CASSLASGSYEQYF
CDR3 DNA: TGCGCCAGCAGCTTGGCATCAGGCTCCTACGAGCAGTACTTC

D gene: TRBD1
J gene: TRBJ1-2
V gene: TRBV30
clone size: .
CDR3 protein: CAWSIYRDRAHNGYTF
CDR3 DNA: TGTGCCTGGAGTATTTACCGGGACAGGGCTCACAACGGCTACACCTTC

D gene: TRBD1
J gene: TRBJ2-3
V gene: TRBV7-8
clone size: .
CDR3 protein: CASSYSSGQGAPDTQYF
CDR3 DNA: TGTGCCAGCAGCTACTCTTCGGGACAGGGGGCGCCGGATACGCAGTATTTT

D gene: .
J gene: TRBJ1-5
V gene: TRBV19
clone size: .
CDR3 protein: CASSMVRGEGSNQPQHF
CDR3 DNA: TGTGCCAGTAGTATGGTCCGGGGGGAGGGGAGCAATCAGCCCCAGCATTTT

D gene: .
J gene: TRBJ1-3
V gene: TRBV11-2
clone size: .
CDR3 protein: CASSTGNTIYF
CDR3 DNA: TGTGCCAGCAGTACTGGAAACACCATATATTTT

D gene: TRBD1
J gene: TRBJ1-2
V gene: TRBV14
clone size: .
CDR3 protein: CASSPLSGQEYGYTF
CDR3 DNA: TGTGCCAGCAGCCCCCTGTCGGGACAGGAATATGGCTACACCTTC

D gene: .
J gene: TRBJ2-6
V gene: TRBV19
clone size: .
CDR3 protein: CASSILDSSGANVLTF
CDR3 DNA: TGTGCCAGTAGTATACTAGACAGCTCTGGGGCCAACGTCCTGACTTTC

D gene: TRBD2
J gene: TRBJ2-5
V gene: TRBV6-6
clone size: .
CDR3 protein: CASSYLTSGKETQYF
CDR3 DNA: TGTGCCAGCAGTTACCTAACTAGCGGCAAAGAGACCCAGTACTTC

D gene: .
J gene: TRBJ1-2
V gene: TRBV5-8
clone size: .
CDR3 protein: CASSLGAEGYTF
CDR3 DNA: TGTGCCAGCAGCCTAGGGGCAGAGGGCTACACCTTC

D gene: .
J gene: TRBJ2-3
V gene: TRBV10-3
clone size: .
CDR3 protein: CAIEGADTQYF
CDR3 DNA: TGTGCCATCGAAGGGGCAGATACGCAGTATTTT

D gene: TRBD2
J gene: TRBJ2-2
V gene: TRBV4-3
clone size: few
CDR3 protein: CASSLGTSGGSGGELFF
CDR3 DNA: TGCGCCAGCAGCCTAGGGACTAGCGGGGGAAGTGGCGGGGAGCTGTTTTTT

D gene: .
J gene: TRBJ1-5
V gene: TRBV10-3
clone size: .
CDR3 protein: CAISGSNQPQHF
CDR3 DNA: TGTGCCATCTCAGGGTCGAATCAGCCCCAGCATTTT

D gene: .
J gene: TRBJ1-2
V gene: TRBV4-1
clone size: .
CDR3 protein: CASSPIELRLVYGYTF
CDR3 DNA: TGCGCCAGCAGCCCCATCGAACTCCGTTTGGTGTATGGCTACACCTTC

D gene: TRBD1
J gene: TRBJ1-6
V gene: TRBV11-3
clone size: .
CDR3 protein: CASSPRTGRDNSPLHF
CDR3 DNA: TGTGCCAGCAGCCCAAGGACAGGGAGGGATAATTCACCCCTCCACTTT

D gene: .
J gene: TRBJ1-1
V gene: TRBV10-2
clone size: .
CDR3 protein: CASSVGRTEAFF
CDR3 DNA: TGCGCCAGCAGTGTGGGGCGAACTGAAGCTTTCTTT

D gene: .
J gene: TRBJ1-5
V gene: TRBV6-1
clone size: .
CDR3 protein: CASRKQGGSNQPQHF
CDR3 DNA: TGTGCCAGCAGGAAACAGGGCGGTAGCAATCAGCCCCAGCATTTT

D gene: TRBD2
J gene: TRBJ2-3
V gene: TRBV4-2
clone size: .
CDR3 protein: CASSQGLAGTDTQYF
CDR3 DNA: TGTGCCAGCAGCCAGGGACTAGCGGGCACAGATACGCAGTATTTT

D gene: TRBD2
J gene: TRBJ2-3
V gene: TRBV7-8
clone size: .
CDR3 protein: CASSLARLAGNLLSTDTQYF
CDR3 DNA: TGTGCCAGCAGCTTAGCCCGACTAGCGGGGAATCTACTCAGCACAGATACGCAGTATTTT

D gene: TRBD1
J gene: TRBJ1-1
V gene: TRBV5-1
clone size: .
CDR3 protein: CASSSVPGQGAGTEAFF
CDR3 DNA: TGCGCCAGCAGCTCCGTCCCGGGACAGGGGGCGGGTACTGAAGCTTTCTTT